This is a list of T cell receptor beta chains from one sample in a study of T-cell memory formation after mild COVID-19. TCRdb independently ran MiXCR on the 5' RACE reads; one entry per CDR3 protein. This table holds roughly 610,000 distinct CDR3 sequences, 17% found once. Sequencing used PBMCs or a T cell subset sorted from them (not recorded which). The source is an adult woman who had mild COVID-19 (a few samples of this study predate the infection). Cell type and time point are not known. The CDR3 runs from the conserved cysteine through the conserved F or W. D genes are given only for firm matches. For some rows the clone size is stated as once, few or many, or as a class when expanded; others skip it.

CDR3nt	CDR3aa	j_gene	d_gene	len	v_gene	abundance
TGTGCCAGCAGCTTAGCGATGGAAACGCCTCGGGGCAAAAACATTCAGTACTTC	CASSLAMETPRGKNIQYF	TRBJ2-4	.	18	TRBV7-9	many
TGTGCCAGCAGTCGCGACCCAGTCCAAGAGACCCAGTACTTC	CASSRDPVQETQYF	TRBJ2-5	.	14	TRBV7-7	.
TGTGCCAGCAGTTCCTCACGGGTTTGGAAAAACAATGAGCAGTTCTTC	CASSSSRVWKNNEQFF	TRBJ2-1	.	16	TRBV12-3/TRBV12-4	few
TGTGCCAGCAGCCCCTCAGGGGGGCCCTTCTACAATGAGCAGTTCTTC	CASSPSGGPFYNEQFF	TRBJ2-1	.	16	TRBV7-9	few
TGCAGCACCCTCCAGGCCGGACTGGAGGGCTACACCTTC	CSTLQAGLEGYTF	TRBJ1-2	.	13	TRBV20-1	few
TGTGCCATCAGTGAGAACCAACTGCGGGGGAATGAGCAGTTCTTC	CAISENQLRGNEQFF	TRBJ2-1	TRBD2	15	TRBV10-3	.
TGCGCCAGCAGCTTGGATGGACAGTCTAATGAAAAACTGTTTTTT	CASSLDGQSNEKLFF	TRBJ1-4	.	15	TRBV5-1	.
TGTGCCAGCAGCCTCGAAACTGGAACCTTATACAATGAGCAGTTCTTC	CASSLETGTLYNEQFF	TRBJ2-1	.	16	TRBV7-2	.
TGTGCCAGCAGTTCGAGCCCTCCGGGGGGCCCTCCGATTGAGCAGTTCTTC	CASSSSPPGGPPIEQFF	TRBJ2-1	.	17	TRBV27	.
TGCAGTGCTAGAACCGACGGGACTAGCGGGGGCCCTTGGTCCGAGCAGTACTTC	CSARTDGTSGGPWSEQYF	TRBJ2-7	TRBD2	18	TRBV20-1	.
TGTGCCAGCAGCGACTTGAACACTGGAAACACCATATATTTT	CASSDLNTGNTIYF	TRBJ1-3	.	14	TRBV12-3/TRBV12-4	.
TGTGCCACCAGTGATACAAAACAGGGGAACTATGGCTACACCTTC	CATSDTKQGNYGYTF	TRBJ1-2	TRBD1	15	TRBV24-1	few
TGTGCCAGCAGCCGGAGAAACAATGAGCAGTTCTTC	CASSRRNNEQFF	TRBJ2-1	.	12	TRBV28	few
TGCGCCAGCAGCGTCGCTAGCTTTAGCACAGATACGCAGTATTTT	CASSVASFSTDTQYF	TRBJ2-3	.	15	TRBV5-1	.
TGCGCCAGCAGCTTGGGGGTAGACAGATACAATGAGCAGTTCTTC	CASSLGVDRYNEQFF	TRBJ2-1	.	15	TRBV5-1	.
TGTGCCAGCAGCTTTCGGGACTCCGCCTACGAGCAGTACTTC	CASSFRDSAYEQYF	TRBJ2-7	.	14	TRBV5-4	.
TGTGCCTGGAGTGCTCCCCGGAGTAGCGGGGGGGGTAATGAGCAGTTCTTC	CAWSAPRSSGGGNEQFF	TRBJ2-1	TRBD2	17	TRBV30	few
TGTGCCAGCACCTCTGGGGCTAACACTGAAGCTTTCTTT	CASTSGANTEAFF	TRBJ1-1	.	13	TRBV7-2	.
TGTGCCAGCGGCATCCGGGTCCTGGGCATCCATGAGCAGTTCTTC	CASGIRVLGIHEQFF	TRBJ2-1	.	15	TRBV28	.
TGCAGTGCTGCCCGGAGCACAGATACGCAGTATTTT	CSAARSTDTQYF	TRBJ2-3	.	12	TRBV20-1	few
TGTGCCAGCAGCGCCCGACTAGCGGGCACCTACGAGCAGTACTTC	CASSARLAGTYEQYF	TRBJ2-7	TRBD2	15	TRBV7-6	few
TGTGCCAGCAGCTGGCCGGGAGGGGAAGCTTTCTTT	CASSWPGGEAFF	TRBJ1-1	.	12	TRBV7-9	few
TGCGCCAGCAGCCGAGGGGGCTGGGACATTCAGTACTTC	CASSRGGWDIQYF	TRBJ2-4	TRBD1	13	TRBV4-1	.
TGTGCCAGCAGCACCCCGGGACAGAGCTACGAGCAGTACTTC	CASSTPGQSYEQYF	TRBJ2-7	TRBD1	14	TRBV11-2	few
TGTGCCAGCAGCCAAGGGTGGGGTCTGAGCACAGATACGCAGTATTTT	CASSQGWGLSTDTQYF	TRBJ2-3	.	16	TRBV14	.
TGCAGTGCTAGGCGTCAATCGGGACAGGGCAGACCACCCCTCCACTTT	CSARRQSGQGRPPLHF	TRBJ1-6	TRBD1	16	TRBV20-1	.
TGTGCCAGCAGCTACAGCTATGGCTACACCTTC	CASSYSYGYTF	TRBJ1-2	.	11	TRBV3-1	.
TGCGCCAGCAGCTCCAGGGGTGCGGAGACCCAGTACTTC	CASSSRGAETQYF	TRBJ2-5	.	13	TRBV5-1	few
TGTGCCAGCAGCTTAGCCCCCAAGGGTCCGAACACCGGGGAGCTGTTTTTT	CASSLAPKGPNTGELFF	TRBJ2-2	.	17	TRBV7-8	.
TGTGCCAGCAGTTTTAACCAGGCACAGCAGCCCCAGCATTTT	CASSFNQAQQPQHF	TRBJ1-5	.	14	TRBV12-3/TRBV12-4	.
TGTGCCAGCAGCCAAGATTCGGGGCTGAACACTGAAGCTTTCTTT	CASSQDSGLNTEAFF	TRBJ1-1	.	15	TRBV4-2	few
TGCGCCAGCAGCGCCCTGGACCAAAACACCGGGGAGCTGTTTTTT	CASSALDQNTGELFF	TRBJ2-2	.	15	TRBV4-1	.